The 8 T cell receptor beta chains below were found in one sample sequenced in a study of identical twins (dated by TCRdb to the mid-2010s). Library preparation was by 5' RACE. Sequenced on an Illumina HiSeq 2000. Through fastp at Q25 and MiXCR, TCRdb rebuilt clones from the public reads, retaining in-frame beta chains. When rows share a CDR3 protein, they turn into one entry using the most common DNA and genes. Recorded for this sample are 450,000 or so distinct CDR3 sequences; more than 20% of them occurred a single time. The top ten clonotypes cover 2.9% of the sample. In addition, the sample was reused for a study of T cells expressing NK-cell markers.

Sample: CD4+ T cells sorted from blood. These receptors were obtained from a woman aged 18-30 years in good health.

This clonotype was counted only a few times. The chain recombines TRBV20-1 with TRBJ1-1, with D possibly TRBD1 on 5 matching bases. CDR1 is DFQATT, CDR2 SNEGSKA, per germline (reference sequence). The CDR3 totals 15 residues. With 5 bases removed from V and 0 bases from J, the gap between germline ends came to 16 bases. The CDR3 sequence is CSAGGGARVNTEAFF. In nucleotides, the CDR3 is TGCAGTGCTGGGGGAGGGGCTAGGGTGAACACTGAAGCTTTCTTT.

The chain employs TRBV29-1 and TRBJ2-5, with D maybe TRBD1 (7 bases). V lost 1 base to trimming and J lost 6 bases, with 12 bases between them. The CDR3 covers 13 residues. Germline CDR1 reads SQVTM; CDR2 reads ANQGSEA. The CDR3 region is CSVEGQGGKTQYF. In nucleotides, the CDR3 is TGCAGCGTTGAAGGTCAGGGGGGAAAGACCCAGTACTTC.

The rearrangement links TRBV29-1 to TRBJ2-3, with D uncertain. Germline-derived CDR1 and CDR2 are SQVTM and ANQGSEA. V was trimmed by 2 bases and J by 6 bases, leaving 9 bases between them. This CDR3 spans 12 amino acids. The CDR3 DNA is TGCAGCGTTGAATGGTCCAGTGATACGCAGTATTTT. Its protein is CSVEWSSDTQYF.

This clonotype showed up just a few times. The genes are TRBV20-1 and TRBJ2-7; the match to TRBD1 covers 10 bases. Trimming cost V 4 bases and J 4 bases; bases outside gene matches: 7. This CDR3 spans 14 amino acids. Germline V lookup: CDR1 DFQATT, CDR2 SNEGSKA (reference sequence). The CDR3 here is CSANRRDRGYEQYF. The CDR3 DNA sequence: TGCAGTGCTAACCGCCGGGACAGGGGATACGAGCAGTACTTC.

The CDR3 bases are TGTGCCAGCTCACCACGGGTACAGGACACTGAAGCTTTCTTT. Its translation is CASSPRVQDTEAFF. The chain carries TRBV18 and TRBJ1-1, with D maybe TRBD1 (5 bases). The CDR3 contains 14 residues. Trimming stripped 1 base from V and 3 bases from J, with 9 bases between. Germline V lookup: CDR1 KGHSH, CDR2 LQKENI.

The V call is TRBV3-1, the J call TRBJ2-7; D remains ambiguous. V was clipped by 1 base and J by 7 bases, with 17 bases between them. Germline V gene data show CDR1 as LGHDT and CDR2 as YNNKEL (reference sequence). The CDR3 has 15 residues. In nucleotides, the CDR3 is TGTGCCAGCAGCCAAGGTCTGATACTTCAGAGGGAGCAGTACTTC. Amino acid sequence: CASSQGLILQREQYF.

This clonotype turned up a few times. The chain employs TRBV20-1 and TRBJ2-3; 13 positions match TRBD2. This CDR3 spans 18 amino acids. Unmatched junction bases numbered 13, after V lost 6 bases and J lost 1 base. Germline lookup yields CDR1 DFQATT and CDR2 SNEGSKA (reference sequence). This chain's CDR3 is CSAGGGLAGTTGTDTQYF. The CDR3 region has the DNA TGCAGTGCCGGTGGGGGACTAGCGGGGACCACGGGCACAGATACGCAGTATTTT.

This clonotype was counted between two and nine times. The chain carries TRBV5-5 and TRBJ2-1; TRBD2 might be the D (6 bases). Germline CDR1 is SGHKS and CDR2 is YYEKEE (reference sequence). The CDR3 length is 16 residues. Trimming left V 4 bases short and J 5 bases short, with 19 bases between. The CDR3 protein is CASSTRPGEGNNEQFF. The DNA of the CDR3 is TGTGCCAGCAGCACCCGACCGGGAGAGGGGAACAATGAGCAGTTCTTC.